A selection of T cell receptor beta chains follows, all from one sample in a study of tumour-infiltrating T cells in Burkitt lymphoma. This table comes from immunoSEQ multiplex PCR, and its TCRdb copy is limited to in-frame clones, with some not included. Of 6,000 to 8,500 clones detected, more than 65% appear once; the ten largest clones hold approximately 40%. The specimen was tumor tissue. These receptors were taken from a human donor with diffuse large B-cell lymphoma. CDR3s leave out the opening cysteine and the closing phenylalanine or tryptophan. The D gene is left open where the match is weak. Some rows mark clone size as missing; the rest say once, few, many or name a class of expanded clone.

v_gene	j_gene	d_gene	abundance	CDR3aa
TRBV15	TRBJ1-3	TRBD1	NA	ATTFGQAGTGNTIY
TRBV4-1	TRBJ2-5	NA	NA	ASSQVDRDQETQY
TRBV11-2	TRBJ2-5	NA	medium-sized	ASSLEVVGDWEETQY
TRBV13	TRBJ1-1	NA	NA	ASSLSAGAEAF
TRBV13	TRBJ2-7	TRBD1	NA	ASSHVDRGYEQY
TRBV5-1	TRBJ2-7	TRBD1	NA	ASSPGDRVAYEQY
TRBV10-3	TRBJ2-7	NA	NA	AISPSVGYEQY
TRBV2	TRBJ1-1	NA	NA	ASSENRRRGEAF
TRBV27	TRBJ2-3	NA	NA	ASKGHNTDTQY
TRBV6-5	TRBJ1-2	NA	few	ASSPSSLNGYT
TRBV27	TRBJ1-5	TRBD1	NA	ASRRQGVGQPQH
TRBV5-1	TRBJ1-2	NA	few	ASSFGVDYGYT
TRBV7-2	TRBJ2-3	NA	NA	ASSFMAADTQY
TRBV18	TRBJ2-7	NA	NA	ASSQQSEEDEQY
TRBV7-8	TRBJ2-3	NA	NA	ASNKRKDHLDTQY
TRBV6-1	TRBJ1-5	NA	NA	ASSELGRPGGNQPQH